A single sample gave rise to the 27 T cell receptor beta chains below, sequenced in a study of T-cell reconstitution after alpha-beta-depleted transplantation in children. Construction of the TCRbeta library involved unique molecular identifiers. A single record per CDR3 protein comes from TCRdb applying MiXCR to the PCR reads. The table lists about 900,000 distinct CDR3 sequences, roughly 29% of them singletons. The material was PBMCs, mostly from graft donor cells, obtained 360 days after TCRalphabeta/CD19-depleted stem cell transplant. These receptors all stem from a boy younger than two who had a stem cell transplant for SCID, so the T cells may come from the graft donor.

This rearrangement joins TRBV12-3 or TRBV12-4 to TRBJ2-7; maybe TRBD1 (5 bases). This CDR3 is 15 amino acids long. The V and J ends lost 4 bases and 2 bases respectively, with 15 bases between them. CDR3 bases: TGTGCCAGCAGTTCCGACAGAGTAGGGGCCTACGAGCAGTACTTC. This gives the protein CASSSDRVGAYEQYF.

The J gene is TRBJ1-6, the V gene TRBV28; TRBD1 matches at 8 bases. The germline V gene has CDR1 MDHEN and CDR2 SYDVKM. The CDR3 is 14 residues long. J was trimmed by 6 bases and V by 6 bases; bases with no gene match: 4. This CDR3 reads CASRRTGLNSPLHF. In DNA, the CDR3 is TGTGCCAGCAGGCGGACAGGGCTTAATTCACCCCTCCACTTT.

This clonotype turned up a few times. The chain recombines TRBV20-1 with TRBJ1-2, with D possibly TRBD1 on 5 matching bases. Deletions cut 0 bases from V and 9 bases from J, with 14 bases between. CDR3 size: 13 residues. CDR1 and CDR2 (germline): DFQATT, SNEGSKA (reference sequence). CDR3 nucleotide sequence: TGCAGTGCTAGAGATCAAAGGGGCGGGAGCTACACCTTC. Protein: CSARDQRGGSYTF.

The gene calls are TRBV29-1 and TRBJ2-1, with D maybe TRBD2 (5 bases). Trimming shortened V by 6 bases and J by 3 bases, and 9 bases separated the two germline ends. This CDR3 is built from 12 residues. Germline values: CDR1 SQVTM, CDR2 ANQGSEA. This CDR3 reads CSVNRDYNEQFF. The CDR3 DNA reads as TGCAGCGTGAACCGGGACTACAATGAGCAGTTCTTC.

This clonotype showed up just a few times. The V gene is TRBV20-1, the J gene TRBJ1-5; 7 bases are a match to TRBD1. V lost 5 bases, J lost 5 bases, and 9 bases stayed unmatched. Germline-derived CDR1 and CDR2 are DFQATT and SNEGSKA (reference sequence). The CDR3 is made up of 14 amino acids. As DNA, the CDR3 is TGCAGTGCTCTTGACAGGGAGTTGGATCAGCCCCAGCATTTT. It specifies CSALDRELDQPQHF.

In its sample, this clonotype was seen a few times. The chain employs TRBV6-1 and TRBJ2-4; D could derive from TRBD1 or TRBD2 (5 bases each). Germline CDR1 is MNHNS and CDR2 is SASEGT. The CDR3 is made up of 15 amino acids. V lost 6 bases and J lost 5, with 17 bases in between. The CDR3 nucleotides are TGTGCCAGCAGCGGATCAGGGACGGAACAAAACATTCAGTACTTC. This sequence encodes CASSGSGTEQNIQYF.

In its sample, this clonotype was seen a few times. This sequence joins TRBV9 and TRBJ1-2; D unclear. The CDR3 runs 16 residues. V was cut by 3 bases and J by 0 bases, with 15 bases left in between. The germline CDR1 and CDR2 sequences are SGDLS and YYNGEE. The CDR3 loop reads CASSATGTVPNYGYTF. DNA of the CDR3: TGTGCCAGCAGCGCCACGGGCACGGTACCTAACTATGGCTACACCTTC.

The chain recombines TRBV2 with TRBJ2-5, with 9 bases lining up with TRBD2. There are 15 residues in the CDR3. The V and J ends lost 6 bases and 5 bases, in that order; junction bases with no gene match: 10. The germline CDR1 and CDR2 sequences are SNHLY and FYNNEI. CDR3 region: CASRDQGLAGETQYF. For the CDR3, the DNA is TGTGCCAGCAGAGACCAGGGACTAGCAGGGGAGACCCAGTACTTC.

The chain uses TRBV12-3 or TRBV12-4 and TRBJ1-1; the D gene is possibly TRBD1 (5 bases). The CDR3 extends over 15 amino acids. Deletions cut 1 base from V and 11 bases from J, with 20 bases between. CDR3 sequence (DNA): TGTGCCAGCAGTTTAGGTGGTTTGGGGGGGTTGGGCGCTTTCTTT. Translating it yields CASSLGGLGGLGAFF.

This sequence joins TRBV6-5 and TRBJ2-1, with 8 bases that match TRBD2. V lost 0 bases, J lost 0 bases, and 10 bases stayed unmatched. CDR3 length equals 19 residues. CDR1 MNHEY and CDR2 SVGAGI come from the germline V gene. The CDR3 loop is CASSYSSGGPVGSYNEQFF. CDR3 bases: TGTGCCAGCAGTTACTCATCGGGGGGGCCAGTCGGCTCCTACAATGAGCAGTTCTTC.

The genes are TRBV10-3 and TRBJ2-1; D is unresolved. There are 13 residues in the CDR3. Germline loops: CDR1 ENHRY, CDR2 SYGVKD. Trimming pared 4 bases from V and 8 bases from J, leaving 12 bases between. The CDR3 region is CAISVPSGDEQFF. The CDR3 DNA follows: TGTGCCATCAGTGTCCCTAGTGGTGATGAGCAGTTCTTC.

The CDR3 region is CSARLDFRTQYF. In DNA, the CDR3 is TGCAGTGCTAGGTTAGACTTTCGGACCCAGTACTTC. This chain uses TRBV20-1 with TRBJ2-5; D unclear. The germline CDR1 and CDR2 sequences are DFQATT and SNEGSKA (reference sequence). The CDR3 runs to 12 residues. Trimming removed 3 bases at V and 7 bases at J, with 12 bases between.

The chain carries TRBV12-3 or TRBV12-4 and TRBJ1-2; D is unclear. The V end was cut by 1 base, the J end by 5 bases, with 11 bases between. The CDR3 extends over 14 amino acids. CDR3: CASSLGLGSYGYTF. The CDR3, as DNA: TGTGCCAGCAGTTTAGGGCTGGGATCATATGGCTACACCTTC.

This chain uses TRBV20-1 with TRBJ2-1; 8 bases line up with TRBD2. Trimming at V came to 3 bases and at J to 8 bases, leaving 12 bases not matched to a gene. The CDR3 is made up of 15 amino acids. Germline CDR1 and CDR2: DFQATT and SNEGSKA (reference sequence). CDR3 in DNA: TGCAGTGCTAGTACCAGCGGGGGAAGTTACGATGAGCAGTTCTTC. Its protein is CSASTSGGSYDEQFF.

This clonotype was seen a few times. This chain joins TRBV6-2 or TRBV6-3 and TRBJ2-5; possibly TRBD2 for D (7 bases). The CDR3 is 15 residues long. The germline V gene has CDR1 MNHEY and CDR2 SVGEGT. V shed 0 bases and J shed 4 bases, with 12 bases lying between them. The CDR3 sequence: CASSYSAGEGETQYF. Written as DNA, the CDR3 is TGTGCCAGCAGTTACTCGGCAGGGGAGGGAGAGACCCAGTACTTC.

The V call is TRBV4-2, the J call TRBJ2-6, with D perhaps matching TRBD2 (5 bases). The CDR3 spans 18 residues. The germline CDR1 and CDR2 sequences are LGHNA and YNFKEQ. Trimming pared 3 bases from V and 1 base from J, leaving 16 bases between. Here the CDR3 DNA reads TGTGCCAGCAGCCAGGACTTAAGACTGGTATCTGGGGCCAACGTCCTGACTTTC. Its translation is CASSQDLRLVSGANVLTF.

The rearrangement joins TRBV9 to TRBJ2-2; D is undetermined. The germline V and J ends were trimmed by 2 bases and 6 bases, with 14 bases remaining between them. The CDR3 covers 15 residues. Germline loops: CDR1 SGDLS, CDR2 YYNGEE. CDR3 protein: CASSVDTLNAGELFF. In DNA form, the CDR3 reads TGTGCCAGCAGCGTCGACACCCTCAATGCCGGGGAGCTGTTTTTT. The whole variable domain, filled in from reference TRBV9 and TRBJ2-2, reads DSGVTQTPKHLITATGQRVTLRCSPRSGDLSVYWYQQSLDQGLQFLIQYYNGEERAKGNILERFSAQQFPDLHSELNLSSLELGDSALYFCASSVDTLNAGELFFGEGSRLTVL.

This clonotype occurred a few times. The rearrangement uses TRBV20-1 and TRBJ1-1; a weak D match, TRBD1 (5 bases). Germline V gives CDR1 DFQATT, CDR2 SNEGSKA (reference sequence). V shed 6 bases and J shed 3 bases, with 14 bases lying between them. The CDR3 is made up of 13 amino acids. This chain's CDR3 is CSALRGVDTEAFF. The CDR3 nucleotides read TGCAGTGCCCTTCGGGGGGTGGACACTGAAGCTTTCTTT.

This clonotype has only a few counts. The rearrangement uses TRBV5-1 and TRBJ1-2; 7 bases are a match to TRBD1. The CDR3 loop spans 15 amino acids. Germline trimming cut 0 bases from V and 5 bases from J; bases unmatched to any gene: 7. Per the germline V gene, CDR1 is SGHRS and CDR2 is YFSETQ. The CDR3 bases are TGCGCCAGCAGCTTGGCGGCAGGGGGTCGGTATGGCTACACCTTC. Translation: CASSLAAGGRYGYTF.

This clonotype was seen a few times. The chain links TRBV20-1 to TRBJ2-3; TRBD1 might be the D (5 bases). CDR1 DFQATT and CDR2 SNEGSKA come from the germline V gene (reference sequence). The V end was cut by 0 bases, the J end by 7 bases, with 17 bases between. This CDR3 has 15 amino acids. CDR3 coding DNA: TGCAGTGCTAGAGATATCAGGGTCGGCGCCTATACGCAGTATTTT. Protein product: CSARDIRVGAYTQYF.

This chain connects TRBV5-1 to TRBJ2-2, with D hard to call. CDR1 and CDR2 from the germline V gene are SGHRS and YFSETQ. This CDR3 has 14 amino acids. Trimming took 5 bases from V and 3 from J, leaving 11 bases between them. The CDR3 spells CASRDRPDTGELFF. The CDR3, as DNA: TGCGCCAGCAGGGACCGCCCGGACACCGGGGAGCTGTTTTTT.

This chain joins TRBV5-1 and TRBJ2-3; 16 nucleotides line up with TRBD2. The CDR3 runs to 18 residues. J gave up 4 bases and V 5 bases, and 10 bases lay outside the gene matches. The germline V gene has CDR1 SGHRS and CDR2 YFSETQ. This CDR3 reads CASSRGTSGGAPSDTQYF. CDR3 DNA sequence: TGCGCCAGCAGTCGGGGGACTAGCGGGGGGGCCCCCTCAGATACGCAGTATTTT.

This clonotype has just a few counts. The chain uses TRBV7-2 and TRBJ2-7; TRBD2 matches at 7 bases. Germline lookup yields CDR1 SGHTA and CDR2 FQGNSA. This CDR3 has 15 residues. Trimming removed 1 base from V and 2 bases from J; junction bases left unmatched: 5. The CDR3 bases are TGTGCCAGCAGCTTAGGTTCAGCGGGGACCTACGAGCAGTACTTC. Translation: CASSLGSAGTYEQYF.

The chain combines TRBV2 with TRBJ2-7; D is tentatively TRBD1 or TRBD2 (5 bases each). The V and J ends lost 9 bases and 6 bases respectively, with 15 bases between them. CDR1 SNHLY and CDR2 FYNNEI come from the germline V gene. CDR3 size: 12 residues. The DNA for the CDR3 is TGTGCCAGTTCCCCGGGGCCTGCCGAGCAGTACTTC. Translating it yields CASSPGPAEQYF. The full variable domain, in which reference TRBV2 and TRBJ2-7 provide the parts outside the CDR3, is EPEVTQTPSHQVTQMGQEVILRCVPISNHLYFYWYRQILGQKVEFLVSFYNNEISEKSEIFDDQFSVERPDGSNFTLKIRSTKLEDSAMYFCASSPGPAEQYFGPGTRLTVT.

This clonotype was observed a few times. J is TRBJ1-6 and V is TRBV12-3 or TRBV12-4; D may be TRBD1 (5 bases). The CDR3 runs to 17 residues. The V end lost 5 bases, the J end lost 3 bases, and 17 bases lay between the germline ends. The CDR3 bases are TGTGCCAGCAGTGCCCGCCGGGGCAGCATCTATAATTCACCCCTCCACTTT. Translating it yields CASSARRGSIYNSPLHF.

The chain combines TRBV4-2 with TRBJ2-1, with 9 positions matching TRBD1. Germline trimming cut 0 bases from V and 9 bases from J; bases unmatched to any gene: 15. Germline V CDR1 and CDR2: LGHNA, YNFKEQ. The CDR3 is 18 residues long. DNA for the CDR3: TGTGCCAGCAGCCAAGATGGATCCTACCGGGACAGGGATCTTGAGCAGTTCTTC. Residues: CASSQDGSYRDRDLEQFF.

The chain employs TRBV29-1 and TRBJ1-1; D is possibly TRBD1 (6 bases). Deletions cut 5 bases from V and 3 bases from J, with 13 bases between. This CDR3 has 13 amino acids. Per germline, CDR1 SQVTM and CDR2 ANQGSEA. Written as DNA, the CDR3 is TGCAGCGTTTGGGGGGACACTTACACTGAAGCTTTCTTT. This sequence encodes CSVWGDTYTEAFF.